This entry concerns a single T cell receptor beta chain. One junction end disagrees with the germline gene, perhaps due to a read error. Germline V gives CDR1 MGHRA, CDR2 YSYEKL. The CDR3 length is 17 residues. The data belong to a study of T cell responses to AZD1222 COVID-19 vaccine. Sequenced by immunoSEQ multiplex PCR; TCRdb stores in-frame clones only, minus some. The sample has 95,000 to 110,000 clones; approximately 89% are singletons. The rearrangement joins TRBV4-1 to TRBJ2-2; possible D gene TRBD1, 6 bases. The sequenced sample was peripheral blood, obtained on day 0 of AZD1222 vaccination. The receptor's source is an adult in good health. The CDR3 DNA is TGCGCCAGCAGCCAAGATGGGGGCCTAGAGAACACCTGGGAGCTGTTTTTT. Amino acids: CASSQDGGLENTWELFF.